This T cell receptor beta chain comes out of a study of metastatic and nonmetastatic thyroid tumors. Study summary: Across peripheral blood and tumor or nodule tissue samples taken from malignant and benign thyroid patients, the repertoires were compared with one another.

Study findings and constraints: Benign nodules were reported to have significantly lower TCR beta diversity than malignant thyroid tumors, in blood and tumor.

Authors' methods: To classify distant metastasis in papillary thyroid cancer, a model was built from CDR3 differences across clinicopathological groups. TCRdb re-clonotyped the PCR reads through MiXCR. The authors' filters were not applied to this entry. The repertoire holds about 37,000 clones, with less than 30% as singletons. Thyroid surgery was performed in patients who had received no treatment beforehand. V was pared by 1 base and J by 3 bases, with 10 bases between. The germline CDR1 and CDR2 sequences are SEHNR and FQNEAQ (reference sequence). The CDR3 consists of 15 residues. This clone showed up many times. Its antigen remains unknown.

The chain carries TRBV7-9 and TRBJ1-3; weak D call: TRBD1 (5 bases). The sequenced sample consisted of blood. The source is a male donor with papillary thyroid cancer or a benign thyroid nodule (not recorded which). Some clones in this sample may be carry-over from other donors' samples. In DNA, the CDR3 is TGTGCCAGCAGCTTAGTAGGGGTGGATGGAAACACCATATATTTT. Its translation: CASSLVGVDGNTIYF. The entire variable domain, with the rest obtained from reference TRBV7-9 and TRBJ1-3, is as follows: DTGVSQNPRHKITKRGQNVTFRCDPISEHNRLYWYRQTLGQGPEFLTYFQNEAQLEKSRLLSDRFSAERPKGSFSTLEIQRTEQGDSAMYLCASSLVGVDGNTIYFGEGSWLTVV.